A single sample is the source of the 21 T cell receptor beta chains below, sequenced in a study of T cell responses to AZD1222 COVID-19 vaccine (dated by TCRdb to about 2021). Receptor amplification or capture employed the immunoSEQ multiplex PCR assay. The clones in this table, taken by TCRdb from immuneACCESS, are in-frame only. Not every clone is retained; where verified, under half of the shortfall comes from an unresolved V gene, and the cause of the rest is unknown. This sample holds about 150,000 clones; roughly four fifths were observed only once. The ten top clones hold 4.1% of the sample. This specimen's time point label, per the study, means: baseline before first vaccination. The treatment or condition label, as the study defines it: meningococcal conjugate vaccine given as trial control. The input for sequencing was peripheral blood, taken on day 0 of MenACWY control vaccination. Receptors were obtained from an adult in good health.

V is TRBV7-9 and J is TRBJ1-5; D remains unclear. The CDR3 has 12 amino acids. Germline values: CDR1 SEHNR, CDR2 FQNEAQ (reference sequence). The germline V and J ends were trimmed by 10 bases and 2 bases, with 9 bases remaining between them. The CDR3 here is CATEVGNQPQHF. CDR3 nucleotide sequence: TGTGCCACCGAGGTGGGCAATCAGCCCCAGCATTTT.

V gene TRBV19 combines with J gene TRBJ1-1; 7 nucleotides align to TRBD1. V was clipped by 6 bases and J by 3 bases; unmatched bases: 7. From germline, CDR1 is LNHDA and CDR2 SQIVND (reference sequence). The CDR3 totals 14 residues. CDR3 residues: CASRAYRGDTEAFF. DNA for the CDR3: TGTGCCAGTAGAGCTTACAGGGGTGACACTGAAGCTTTCTTT.

This CDR3 is CASSPFQGADTEAFF. The CDR3 nucleotides read TGTGCCAGCTCTCCCTTTCAGGGGGCGGACACTGAAGCTTTCTTT. The chain combines TRBV18 with TRBJ1-1, with 8 bases that match TRBD1. The CDR3 runs 15 residues. V gave up 6 bases and J gave up 3 bases; unmatched junction bases: 9. In germline, CDR1 is KGHSH, CDR2 LQKENI.

A few counts support this clone. This rearrangement joins TRBV28 to TRBJ2-5; possibly TRBD1 for D (5 bases). V shed 10 bases and J shed 4 bases, with 19 bases lying between them. Germline V CDR1 and CDR2: MDHEN, SYDVKM. This CDR3 has 14 residues. The CDR3 region has the DNA TGTGCCACCAAGGGGTTTAGTTTAGGAGAGACCCAGTACTTC. Translated, it gives CATKGFSLGETQYF.

The V gene is TRBV11-2, the J gene TRBJ1-1, with D tentatively TRBD1 (6 bases). CDR3 size: 15 residues. Germline CDR1 SGHAT, CDR2 FQNNGV. V gave up 5 bases and J gave up 2 bases, with 15 bases separating them. This CDR3 is CASSPPGARNTEAFF. CDR3 DNA: TGTGCCAGCAGCCCCCCGGGGGCCAGAAACACTGAAGCTTTCTTT. Filled out from reference TRBV11-2 and TRBJ1-1, the complete variable domain reads EAGVAQSPRYKIIEKRQSVAFWCNPISGHATLYWYQQILGQGPKLLIQFQNNGVVDDSQLPKDRFSAERLKGVDSTLKIQPAKLEDSAVYLCASSPPGARNTEAFFGQGTRLTVV.

The chain employs TRBV5-1 and TRBJ2-5; a possible D gene is TRBD2 (6 bases). The germline V gene has CDR1 SGHRS and CDR2 YFSETQ. The V end was cut by 0 bases, the J end by 5 bases, with 8 bases between. The CDR3 spans 13 residues. The chain's CDR3 is CASSLAGSETQYF. CDR3 nucleotide sequence: TGCGCCAGCAGCTTGGCCGGGAGCGAGACCCAGTACTTC.

The chain links TRBV3-1 (or the pseudogene TRBV3-2) to TRBJ2-4; the D call may be TRBD1 or TRBD2 (6 bases each). V was cut by 3 bases and J by 1 base, with 16 bases left in between. CDR3 length: 17 residues. In germline, CDR1 is LGHDT, CDR2 YNNKEL (reference sequence). The CDR3 DNA reads as TGTGCCAGCAGCCACCTTCGGGGGCCGGTGGCCAAAAACATTCAGTACTTC. Encoded protein: CASSHLRGPVAKNIQYF.

The table lists this clone with a count of one. The V and J genes are TRBV6-6 and TRBJ2-7; TRBD1 might be the D (7 bases). Germline V gene data show CDR1 as MNHNY and CDR2 as SVGAGI (reference sequence). The CDR3 sequence is 13 residues long. Trimming shortened V by 5 bases and J by 5 bases, and 13 bases separated the two germline ends. The CDR3 nucleotides are TGTGCCAGCAGTCAGGGGGGTTACGACGAGCAGTACTTC. Its protein product is CASSQGGYDEQYF.

The V gene is TRBV6-5, the J gene TRBJ1-2, with D perhaps matching TRBD1 (6 bases). Deletions cut 10 bases from V and 4 bases from J, with 10 bases between. The germline gives CDR1 MNHEY, CDR2 SVGAGI. CDR3 length equals 11 residues. CDR3 sequence: CATRGSYGYTF. In DNA, the CDR3 is TGTGCCACCAGGGGTAGCTATGGCTACACCTTC.

The CDR3 reads CASSLWQGNEKLFF. CDR3 bases: TGTGCCAGCAGTTTATGGCAGGGTAATGAAAAACTGTTTTTT. This rearrangement joins TRBV28 to TRBJ1-4, with D possibly being TRBD1 (5 bases). CDR3 length: 14 amino acids. Germline V gene lookup returns CDR1 MDHEN and CDR2 SYDVKM. V gave up 0 bases and J gave up 4 bases, with 6 bases separating them.

This clone was seen a handful of times. The chain links TRBV19 to TRBJ1-4; D not certain. V dropped 3 bases and J dropped 7 bases, with 18 bases sitting between them. Germline CDR1 is LNHDA and CDR2 is SQIVND (reference sequence). CDR3 size: 16 residues. This CDR3 reads CASSMKYVTIGEKLFF. The CDR3 DNA is TGTGCCAGTAGTATGAAATACGTCACAATTGGTGAAAAACTGTTTTTT.

This clone was recorded only once. The chain recombines TRBV19 with TRBJ1-1; 9 bases agree with TRBD1. J gave up 3 bases and V 4 bases, and 15 bases lay outside the gene matches. The CDR3 extends over 18 amino acids. Germline V gene lookup returns CDR1 LNHDA and CDR2 SQIVND (reference sequence). This chain's CDR3 is CASSTGQGRLGGYTEAFF. CDR3 sequence (DNA): TGTGCCAGTAGTACCGGACAGGGGCGCCTAGGAGGGTACACTGAAGCTTTCTTT.

The genes are TRBV5-5 and TRBJ2-7, with D possibly being TRBD1 (7 bases). Germline V lookup: CDR1 SGHKS, CDR2 YYEKEE (reference sequence). The CDR3 runs 12 residues. V dropped 9 bases and J dropped 3 bases, with 13 bases sitting between them. CDR3 DNA: TGTGCCACCGGACAGGACTACTACGAGCAGTACTTC. It encodes CATGQDYYEQYF.

V and J are TRBV7-9 and TRBJ1-1, with D possibly being TRBD1 (5 bases). The ends were cut back, 1 base at V and 4 bases at J, with 10 bases in the middle. CDR1 SEHNR and CDR2 FQNEAQ come from the germline V gene (reference sequence). The CDR3 spans 14 residues. CDR3 coding DNA: TGTGCCAGCAGCTTAGTCGACAGAAGCACTGAAGCTTTCTTT. Translation gives CASSLVDRSTEAFF.

The V call is TRBV5-1, the J call TRBJ2-2; D is undetermined. The CDR3 runs 14 residues. V lost 0 bases and J 3 bases, leaving 6 bases between the germline ends. The germline V gene has CDR1 SGHRS and CDR2 YFSETQ. Here the CDR3 reads CASSLAADTGELFF. CDR3 in DNA: TGCGCCAGCAGCTTGGCCGCCGACACCGGGGAGCTGTTTTTT.

In this sample, this clone turned up once. The genes are TRBV7-8 and TRBJ1-4; 7 bases fit TRBD1. The V gene's germline CDR1 is SGHVS and CDR2 FQNEAQ. The CDR3 sequence is 17 residues long. Losses at the gene ends were 4 bases for V and 3 bases for J; bases not matched to a gene: 11. The CDR3 protein is CASSSNVRGQPNEKLFF. Here the CDR3 DNA reads TGTGCCAGCAGCTCGAATGTCCGGGGACAGCCTAATGAAAAACTGTTTTTT.

This clone was detected once. The V gene is TRBV7-9, the J gene TRBJ2-1; D is unresolved. This CDR3 is 14 amino acids long. Germline CDR1 and CDR2: SEHNR and FQNEAQ (reference sequence). The germline V and J ends were trimmed by 1 base and 2 bases, with 6 bases remaining between them. As DNA, the CDR3 is TGTGCCAGCAGCTTAGACAGCCCCTACAATGAGCAGTTCTTC. It is translated as CASSLDSPYNEQFF.

This sequence joins TRBV6-5 and TRBJ2-7; 7 bases line up with TRBD1. CDR1 MNHEY and CDR2 SVGAGI come from the germline V gene. The CDR3 has 15 residues. The V gene end was trimmed by 0 bases and the J gene end by 3 bases; junction bases not matched to a gene: 5. The CDR3 region has the DNA TGTGCCAGCAGTTACTCGGGACAGCAATACTACGAGCAGTACTTC. Translation: CASSYSGQQYYEQYF.

The V gene is TRBV2, the J gene TRBJ1-1; D remains ambiguous. The V end was cut by 7 bases, the J end by 1 base, with 16 bases between. The CDR3 length is 15 residues. Germline V gene sequence: CDR1 SNHLY, CDR2 FYNNEI. CDR3 loop: CASTAKVAWNTEAFF. The CDR3 DNA reads TGTGCCAGCACCGCAAAGGTGGCATGGAACACTGAAGCTTTCTTT.

V is TRBV5-5 and J is TRBJ1-4, with TRBD1 matching 9 bases. The V gene's germline CDR1 is SGHKS and CDR2 YYEKEE (reference sequence). The V segment lost 0 bases and the J segment 3 bases; nucleotides outside the gene matches: 3. This CDR3 comprises 16 residues. The CDR3: CASSLGTGVANEKLFF. Here the CDR3 DNA reads TGTGCCAGCAGCTTGGGGACAGGGGTAGCTAATGAAAAACTGTTTTTT.

This clone was found a few times. CDR3 nucleotide sequence: TGTGCCAGCAGCTTTGGCAGGAGGAACACTGAAGCTTTCTTT. Its protein product is CASSFGRRNTEAFF. This chain uses TRBV7-8 with TRBJ1-1; no reliable D call. V lost 3 bases and J 1 base, leaving 9 bases between the germline ends. The CDR3 is 14 residues long. Germline-derived CDR1 and CDR2 are SGHVS and FQNEAQ. Full variable domain (outside the CDR3, taken from reference TRBV7-8 and TRBJ1-1): GAGVSQSPRYKVAKRGQDVALRCDPISGHVSLFWYQQALGQGPEFLTYFQNEAQLDKSGLPSDRFFAERPEGSVSTLKIQRTQQEDSAVYLCASSFGRRNTEAFFGQGTRLTVV.